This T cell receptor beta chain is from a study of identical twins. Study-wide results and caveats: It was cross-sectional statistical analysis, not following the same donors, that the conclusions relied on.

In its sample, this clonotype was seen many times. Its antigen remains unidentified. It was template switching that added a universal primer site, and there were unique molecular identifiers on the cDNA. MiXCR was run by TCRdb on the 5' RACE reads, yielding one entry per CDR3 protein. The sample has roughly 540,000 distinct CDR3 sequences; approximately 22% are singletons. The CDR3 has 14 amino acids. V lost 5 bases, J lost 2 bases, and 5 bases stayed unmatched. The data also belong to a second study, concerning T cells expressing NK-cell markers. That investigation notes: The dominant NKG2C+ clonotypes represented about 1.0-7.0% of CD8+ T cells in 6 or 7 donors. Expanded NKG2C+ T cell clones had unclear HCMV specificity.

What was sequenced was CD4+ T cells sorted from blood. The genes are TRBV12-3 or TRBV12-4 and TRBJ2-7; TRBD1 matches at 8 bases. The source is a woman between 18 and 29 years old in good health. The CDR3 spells CASSTTGGTYEQYF. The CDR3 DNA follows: TGTGCCAGCAGTACTACAGGGGGGACCTACGAGCAGTACTTC.